The clone carrying this T cell receptor beta chain was detected only once. Clones were sequenced by immunoSEQ multiplex PCR, and TCRdb holds only the in-frame ones, with some missing. The sample has around 39,000 clones, approximately 85% seen once; the top ten hold 5.5%. This specimen comes from a study of sequential checkpoint blockade in melanoma. Looking at the study overall: Both treatment sequences were followed by maintenance nivolumab.

Noted treatment: randomized to nivolumab then ipilimumab (arm A) or the reverse (arm B). This TCR came from a human donor with melanoma. Sequencing used CD8+ T cells sorted from blood (inferred from file names), obtained from a patient given nivolumab and ipilimumab in sequence.

CDR3 sequence: CASSVRELYTGELFF. As DNA, the CDR3 is TGTGCCAGCAGCGTACGGGAACTATACACCGGGGAGCTGTTTTTT. The V call is TRBV9, the J call TRBJ2-2; weak D call: TRBD2 (5 bases). Trimming stripped 1 base from V and 3 bases from J, with 10 bases between. The CDR3 runs to 15 residues. The germline V gene has CDR1 SGDLS and CDR2 YYNGEE.